This T cell receptor (beta chain) was sequenced during a study of identical twins (dated by TCRdb to the mid-2010s). Broadly, across the study: To test whether fetal clonotypes persist, this study deep-sequenced TCR alpha and beta repertoires from monozygotic twins, from unrelated adults of various ages, and from cord blood. Replicate twin experiments were performed at different times using different library preparation protocols to rule out contamination.

CDR1 and CDR2 (SEHNR, FQNEAQ) derive from the germline V gene (reference sequence). V is cut by 0 bases and J by 0 bases, and the space between the germline ends is 7 bases. Counted from cysteine to phenylalanine, this CDR3 has 15 amino acids. The CDR3 DNA has 45 bases and is translated from base 1. The library was built by means of 5' RACE. Sequencing instrument: Illumina HiSeq 2000. Template switching introduced a universal primer binding site; the final cDNA contained a unique molecular identifier, enabling accurate counting of TCR cDNA molecules. Specific primers in the conserved constant-segment region were used to synthesize first-strand cDNA for the TCR alpha and beta chains. To control for contamination, every cDNA library carried two barcodes: a SMART-Mk sample barcode plus Illumina barcodes. Two successive PCR steps introduced TruSeq adapter sequences along with Illumina sample barcodes. The Illumina HiSeq platform was used with custom primers to sequence TCR alpha and beta cDNA libraries. The original methods were these. Raw reads were processed with MiGEC to extract unique molecular identifiers, and MiXCR was used to determine CDR3 positions. Recombination models were inferred per individual with the repgenHMM and IGoR tools using an EM algorithm. The analysis of shared clonotypes was done with the tcR package in R, with sharing normalized by the product of cloneset sizes. Out-of-frame nonproductive sequences were analyzed to study raw recombination free of thymic and clonal selection effects. TCRdb trimmed public reads at Q25 via fastp, called clones via MiXCR and kept in-frame beta chains. Identical CDR3 proteins give one entry, which carries the most common genes and DNA. TCRdb's processing, not the authors', yielded these V and J calls. In all, the sample holds approximately 240,000 distinct CDR3 sequences, and roughly 13% of those were seen once. Of the sample, around 9% falls within the top ten clones.

Only healthy Caucasian donors were included. Using Miltenyi CD45RO+ enrichment and human naive T-cell isolation kits, memory (CD45RO+) and naive T cells were isolated from PBMC. With regard to this clonotype: The clone's antigen remains unknown. It has no much larger one-base neighbor in the sample; base qualities were not kept.

General findings and caveats noted by the study authors: Compared with coincidental sharing between unrelated individuals, out-of-frame TCR alpha sequences shared between twins showed an excess of sequences with low generation probability. Abundant cord blood beta clonotypes had fewer insertions, young adult naive repertoires showed a similar but weaker trend, and memory repertoires showed no such trend. A weaker excess of twin sharing was found in beta out-of-frame sequences because the signal-to-noise ratio was lowered by fewer shared sequences. In monozygotic twins, recombination models systematically underestimated out-of-frame TCR alpha sharing, but the models matched the sharing seen between unrelated individuals. Invariant T cells such as MAIT and iNKT could partly confound zero-insertion analyses, although diverse VJ usage argued against such confounding for most clonotypes. Conclusions relied on cross-sectional statistical analysis, since the same donors could not be followed over many years.

The chain employs TRBV7-9 and TRBJ2-3, with the D gene uncertain. This TCR was recovered from a woman aged 18-35 years in good health. Input material: memory (CD45RO+) T cells sorted from blood. Sample cell subset or site, as interpreted from the label and publication: CD45RO+ enriched T cells. The DNA reads as follows: TGTGCCAGCAGCTTAGCGATAGTTAGCACAGATACGCAGTATTTT. This translates into CASSLAIVSTDTQYF. With the portions outside the CDR3 filled from the reference TRBV7-9 and TRBJ2-3 genes, the complete variable region becomes DTGVSQNPRHKITKRGQNVTFRCDPISEHNRLYWYRQTLGQGPEFLTYFQNEAQLEKSRLLSDRFSAERPKGSFSTLEIQRTEQGDSAMYLCASSLAIVSTDTQYFGPGTRLTVL.